This TCR beta chain was sequenced during a study of blood T cell repertoires in COVID-19. Across the whole study: COVID-19 samples from acute and convalescent phases originated in the United States, Italy and Spain.

Some clones are missing from TCRdb's copy, which holds only in-frame ones; the method was immunoSEQ multiplex PCR. The data contain 350,000 to 450,000 clones, roughly 84% of them singletons. CDR3 length: 15 amino acids. V lost 4 bases to trimming and J lost 1 base; unmatched junction nucleotides: 6. Germline V CDR1 and CDR2: SGHAT, FQNNGV. Participants were aged about 18 to 100 years from some 24 US areas. The chain links TRBV11-2 to TRBJ1-1, with 7 bases matching TRBD1. The sequence was collected from a woman younger than 30 who had been exposed to COVID-19. Sequencing input: PBMCs or T cells enriched from blood (not recorded which). CDR3 sequence (DNA): TGTGCCAGCAGCTCACAGGGGACAGAGAACACTGAAGCTTTCTTT. Encoded protein: CASSSQGTENTEAFF. Drawing the rest from reference TRBV11-2 and TRBJ1-1, the complete variable domain is EAGVAQSPRYKIIEKRQSVAFWCNPISGHATLYWYQQILGQGPKLLIQFQNNGVVDDSQLPKDRFSAERLKGVDSTLKIQPAKLEDSAVYLCASSSQGTENTEAFFGQGTRLTVV.